The present T cell receptor (beta chain) was sequenced within a study of T cells in Graves' hyperthyroidism and ophthalmopathy. Uncontrolled infection, other autoimmune disease, pregnancy or lactation disqualified patients from enrolment. Amplification yielded TCR beta CDR3 regions, with RNA transcripts as the source. A first-round RT-PCR of the TCR CDR3 used the HTBI primer set. TCRdb used MiXCR to reprocess the multiplex PCR reads, holding one entry per CDR3 protein. The sample includes 550,000 to 800,000 distinct CDR3 sequences, around 17% of them seen just once. This clonotype has at least ten counts. Its antigen remains unknown. The study, taken as a whole, reports: Most expanded thyroid clonotypes above 0.001 also appeared in blood. Stable hyperthyroidism was separated from ophthalmopathy by a model based on 13 V-J features.

CDR3 length equals 14 residues. Trimming took 7 bases from V and 0 from J, leaving 10 bases between them. CDR1 and CDR2 from the germline V gene are MNHEY and SVGEGT. This TCR derives from a young man with Graves' hyperthyroidism. Sequencing used blood. The chain joins TRBV6-2 or TRBV6-3 to TRBJ2-1; no definite D call. The CDR3: CASTPRSSYNEQFF. The DNA for the CDR3 is TGTGCCAGCACCCCCAGGAGCTCCTACAATGAGCAGTTCTTC.